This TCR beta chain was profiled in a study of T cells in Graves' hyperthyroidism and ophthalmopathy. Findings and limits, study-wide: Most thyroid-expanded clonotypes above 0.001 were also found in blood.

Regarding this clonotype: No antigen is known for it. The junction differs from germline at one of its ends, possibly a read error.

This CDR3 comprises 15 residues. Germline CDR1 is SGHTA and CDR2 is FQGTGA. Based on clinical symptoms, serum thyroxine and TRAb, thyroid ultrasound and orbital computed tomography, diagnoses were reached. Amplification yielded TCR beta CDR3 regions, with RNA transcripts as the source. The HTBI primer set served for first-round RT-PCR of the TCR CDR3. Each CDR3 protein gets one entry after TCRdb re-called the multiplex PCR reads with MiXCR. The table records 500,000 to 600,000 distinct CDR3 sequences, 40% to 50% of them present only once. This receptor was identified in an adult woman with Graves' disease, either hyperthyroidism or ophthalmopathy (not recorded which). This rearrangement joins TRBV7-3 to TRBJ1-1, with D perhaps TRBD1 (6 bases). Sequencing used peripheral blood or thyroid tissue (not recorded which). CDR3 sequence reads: CASSPFDRRTPEAFF. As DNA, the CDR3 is TGCGCCAGCAGCCCCTTCGACAGGCGGACCCCTGAAGCTTTCTTT.